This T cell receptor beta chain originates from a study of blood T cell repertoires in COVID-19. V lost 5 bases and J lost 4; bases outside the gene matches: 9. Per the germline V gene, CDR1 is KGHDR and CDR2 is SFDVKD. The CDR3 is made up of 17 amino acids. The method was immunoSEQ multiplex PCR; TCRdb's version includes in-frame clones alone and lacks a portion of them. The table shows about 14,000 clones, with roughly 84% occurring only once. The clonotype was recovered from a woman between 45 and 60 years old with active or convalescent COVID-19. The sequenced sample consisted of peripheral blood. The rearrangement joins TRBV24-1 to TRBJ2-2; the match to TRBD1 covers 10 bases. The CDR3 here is CATSAPTGGFSTGELFF. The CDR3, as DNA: TGTGCCACCAGTGCCCCGACAGGGGGCTTTTCCACCGGGGAGCTGTTTTTT.